This record covers a single TCR beta chain. The antigen is undetermined. Additional DNA sequences in this sample encode the identical CDR3. This record comes from a study of T cell responses to AZD1222 COVID-19 vaccine. Findings and limits, study-wide: White British donors predominated, females outnumbered males, and clonal diversity was possibly underestimated.

Using immunoSEQ multiplex PCR, the repertoire was profiled, and TCRdb retains in-frame clones only, with some absent. In the table there are 110,000 to 150,000 clones, approximately 86% of which are singletons. The germline CDR1 and CDR2 sequences are SGHTA and FQGNSA. The CDR3 is 12 residues long. Deletions cut 3 bases from V and 3 bases from J, with 3 bases between. This sample comprised peripheral blood, obtained on day 0 of AZD1222 vaccination. This sequence joins TRBV7-2 and TRBJ1-5; D ambiguous. This sequence originates from an adult in good health. The CDR3 DNA is TGTGCCAGCAGCTTTAACAATCAGCCCCAGCATTTT. Protein: CASSFNNQPQHF. The whole variable domain, remainder taken from reference TRBV7-2 and TRBJ1-5, is GAGVSQSPSNKVTEKGKDVELRCDPISGHTALYWYRQSLGQGLEFLIYFQGNSAPDKSGLPSDRFSAERTGGSVSTLTIQRTQQEDSAVYLCASSFNNQPQHFGDGTRLSIL.